This TCR beta chain was sequenced for a study of T-cell memory formation after mild COVID-19. Study background: There were largely donor-specific TCR clusters.

5'RACE, which relied on constant-segment primers, yielded TCR alpha and TCR beta cDNA libraries carrying sample barcodes and UMIs. Via MiXCR, TCRdb re-called the 5' RACE reads, giving one row per CDR3 protein. Seen here are around 200,000 distinct CDR3 sequences, roughly 10% observed once, and the top ten hold approximately 3.3%. Points on this clonotype: Its antigen remains unknown.

Whole-study findings and limits: Later expanders leaned CD4+, whereas day 15 to 85 contracting clones were balanced CD4/CD8.

The CDR3 runs 17 residues. Trimming cost V 0 bases and J 4 bases; bases outside gene matches: 8. Germline assignment: CDR1 MGHRA and CDR2 YSYEKL. Sequenced sample: PBMCs or a T cell subset sorted from them (not recorded which). The TCR originated in a man between 18 and 29 years old who had mild COVID-19 (a few samples of this study predate the infection). Cell type and time point are not known. This chain uses TRBV4-1 with TRBJ1-5; 8 bases fit TRBD1. CDR3 DNA: TGCGCCAGCAGCCAAGATCGTGGACAGGGTCGAAATCAGCCCCAGCATTTT. This sequence encodes CASSQDRGQGRNQPQHF.